These 18 T cell receptor beta chains were sequenced from one sample in a study of T cells after posttransplantation cyclophosphamide. TCRdb keeps only in-frame clones here, not all; method: immunoSEQ multiplex PCR. This sample carries around 30,000 clones, roughly 88% of them seen once, and the ten largest clones take less than 3.5%. The specimen was PBMCs. The receptors were sampled from a man between 45 and 60 years old.

The V gene is TRBV9, the J gene TRBJ2-1; 8 bases fit TRBD2. V was pared by 0 bases and J by 6 bases, with 5 bases of the junction left unmatched. This CDR3 contains 15 residues. In germline, CDR1 is SGDLS, CDR2 YYNGEE. CDR3 protein: CASSVAGGWGNEQFF. The CDR3 nucleotides are TGTGCCAGCAGCGTAGCGGGAGGGTGGGGCAATGAGCAGTTCTTC.

This sequence joins TRBV5-6 and TRBJ1-4; 7 positions match TRBD1. The CDR3 spans 15 residues. CDR1 and CDR2 from the germline V gene are SGHDT and YYEEEE. Trimming cost V 3 bases and J 5 bases; bases outside gene matches: 7. CDR3: CASSSIGTENEKLFF. The CDR3 nucleotides read TGTGCCAGCAGCTCAATCGGGACAGAGAATGAAAAACTGTTTTTT.

The V call is TRBV7-9, the J call TRBJ1-2; D gene ambiguous. The CDR3 has 12 amino acids. CDR1 is SEHNR, CDR2 FQNEAQ, per germline (reference sequence). Trimming cost V 3 bases and J 8 bases, with 10 bases left between them. In DNA, the CDR3 is TGTGCCAGCAGCTTCAGTCTAGACGGCTACACCTTC. Its protein product is CASSFSLDGYTF.

The gene calls are TRBV30 and TRBJ2-6; 8 nucleotides agree with TRBD2. Trimming cost V 0 bases and J 2 bases; bases outside gene matches: 3. The CDR3 is 16 residues long. CDR1 is GTSNPN and CDR2 is SVGIG in the germline V gene (reference sequence). The CDR3 here is CAWSVAGAAGANVLTF. The CDR3 coding sequence is TGTGCCTGGAGTGTAGCGGGGGCAGCTGGGGCCAACGTCCTGACTTTC.

The V and J genes are TRBV18 and TRBJ1-2; no clear D. Between the trimmed V and J ends, which lost 6 bases and 2 bases, there was a span of 16 bases. Germline values: CDR1 KGHSH, CDR2 LQKENI. The CDR3 has 15 amino acids. This CDR3 reads CASSPVEAYNYGYTF. The CDR3 DNA sequence: TGTGCCAGCTCGCCTGTGGAGGCGTACAACTATGGCTACACCTTC.

The V call is TRBV19, the J call TRBJ2-1; D might be TRBD1 (6 bases). The CDR3 is 13 residues long. Germline values: CDR1 LNHDA, CDR2 SQIVND (reference sequence). Trimming shortened V by 3 bases and J by 10 bases, and 13 bases separated the two germline ends. CDR3 coding DNA: TGTGCCAGTAGTATCCCCAACAGGGACGAGCAGTTCTTC. Residues: CASSIPNRDEQFF. The variable domain in full, with the rest retrieved from reference TRBV19 and TRBJ2-1, is DGGITQSPKYLFRKEGQNVTLSCEQNLNHDAMYWYRQDPGQGLRLIYYSQIVNDFQKGDIAEGYSVSREKKESFPLTVTSAQKNPTAFYLCASSIPNRDEQFFGPGTRLTVL.

J is TRBJ1-5 and V is TRBV5-8, with D uncertain. The CDR3 runs to 14 residues. V was pared by 0 bases and J by 7 bases, with 11 bases between. The germline gives CDR1 SGHTS, CDR2 YDEGEE. For the CDR3, the DNA is TGTGCCAGCAGCTTGGTACGGGGTAGCCAGCCCCAGCATTTT. It translates to CASSLVRGSQPQHF.

The gene calls are TRBV4-2 and TRBJ2-1; 8 bases match TRBD2. The V gene's germline CDR1 is LGHNA and CDR2 YNFKEQ. V was pared by 0 bases and J by 7 bases, with 23 bases of the junction left unmatched. The CDR3 consists of 21 residues. The CDR3 sequence: CASSQDTAAGVRGVVGNEQFF. DNA of the CDR3: TGTGCCAGCAGCCAAGATACGGCAGCGGGAGTCCGCGGGGTTGTCGGTAATGAGCAGTTCTTC.

The chain uses TRBV5-1 and TRBJ2-4, with 7 positions matching TRBD2. This CDR3 region has 15 residues. J gave up 7 bases and V 1 base, and 8 bases lay outside the gene matches. Germline CDR1 is SGHRS and CDR2 is YFSETQ. CDR3 amino acids: CASSLSGGTRNIQYF. The CDR3 DNA follows: TGCGCCAGCAGCTTGTCGGGGGGTACTCGGAACATTCAGTACTTC.

The V and J genes are TRBV28 and TRBJ1-5; the D gene is possibly TRBD1 (5 bases). The CDR3 spans 14 residues. Trimming left V 6 bases short and J 1 base short, with 10 bases between. Looked up from germline, CDR1 is MDHEN and CDR2 is SYDVKM. CDR3 in DNA: TGTGCCAGCAGGATGCGGGGCAGCAATCAGCCCCAGCATTTT. It translates to CASRMRGSNQPQHF.

V usage is TRBV4-1 and J usage is TRBJ1-5, with TRBD1 as a possible D gene (6 bases). The ends were cut back, 0 bases at V and 5 bases at J, with 11 bases in the middle. The germline CDR1 and CDR2 sequences are MGHRA and YSYEKL. There are 15 residues in the CDR3. The CDR3 is CASSQDDRSHQPQHF. The CDR3 DNA is TGCGCCAGCAGCCAAGATGACAGGAGTCATCAGCCCCAGCATTTT.

The gene calls are TRBV5-1 and TRBJ2-3; a weak D match, TRBD1 (6 bases). The germline V gene has CDR1 SGHRS and CDR2 YFSETQ. The ends were cut back, 2 bases at V and 6 bases at J, with 13 bases in the middle. CDR3 length equals 14 residues. CDR3 DNA sequence: TGCGCCAGCAGCTTAGGGGGAACTGGGGATACGCAGTATTTT. This sequence encodes CASSLGGTGDTQYF.

The chain is built from TRBV5-1 and TRBJ2-2, with D perhaps matching TRBD1 (6 bases). V lost 1 base to trimming and J lost 4 bases, with 8 bases between them. The CDR3 length is 14 residues. Germline assignment: CDR1 SGHRS and CDR2 YFSETQ. The CDR3 here is CASSLRTATGELFF. For the CDR3, the DNA is TGCGCCAGCAGCTTGCGGACAGCCACCGGGGAGCTGTTTTTT.

CDR3 residues: CASSVDPNGYTF. DNA of the CDR3: TGTGCCAGCAGCGTAGATCCAAATGGCTACACCTTC. The chain uses TRBV9 and TRBJ1-2; D unclear. The V end lost 0 bases, the J end lost 6 bases, and 6 bases lay between the germline ends. The CDR3 loop spans 12 amino acids. Germline CDR1 reads SGDLS; CDR2 reads YYNGEE.

The chain links TRBV2 to TRBJ1-2; D may be TRBD1 (5 bases). This CDR3 has 15 amino acids. The V gene's germline CDR1 is SNHLY and CDR2 FYNNEI. Trimming left V 11 bases short and J 6 bases short, with 25 bases between. The CDR3, as DNA: TGTGCCGGCCGCTTACAGGACTATCCCGCTGATGGCTACACCTTC. This codes for CAGRLQDYPADGYTF.

The CDR3 nucleotides read TGTGCCAGCGTAGAGTATCCCTACAATGAGCAGTTCTTC. It encodes CASVEYPYNEQFF. The chain employs TRBV6-1 and TRBJ2-1, with D uncertain. This CDR3 comprises 13 residues. Deletions cut 8 bases from V and 2 bases from J, with 10 bases between. Germline lookup yields CDR1 MNHNS and CDR2 SASEGT.

The V call is TRBV28, the J call TRBJ2-7; 10 nucleotides match TRBD1. CDR3 size: 15 residues. J was trimmed by 2 bases and V by 7 bases; bases with no gene match: 8. Germline V gene lookup returns CDR1 MDHEN and CDR2 SYDVKM. CDR3 bases: TGTGCCAGCACCTGGTCCGGGACAGGGGCCTACGAGCAGTACTTC. Protein sequence: CASTWSGTGAYEQYF.

The chain links TRBV5-1 to TRBJ2-1; D might be TRBD2 (7 bases). In germline, CDR1 is SGHRS, CDR2 YFSETQ. V dropped 1 base and J dropped 6 bases, with 17 bases sitting between them. This CDR3 is built from 16 residues. CDR3 region: CASSLSTGGLTNEQFF. As DNA, the CDR3 is TGCGCCAGCAGCTTGTCGACGGGGGGCCTGACCAATGAGCAGTTCTTC.